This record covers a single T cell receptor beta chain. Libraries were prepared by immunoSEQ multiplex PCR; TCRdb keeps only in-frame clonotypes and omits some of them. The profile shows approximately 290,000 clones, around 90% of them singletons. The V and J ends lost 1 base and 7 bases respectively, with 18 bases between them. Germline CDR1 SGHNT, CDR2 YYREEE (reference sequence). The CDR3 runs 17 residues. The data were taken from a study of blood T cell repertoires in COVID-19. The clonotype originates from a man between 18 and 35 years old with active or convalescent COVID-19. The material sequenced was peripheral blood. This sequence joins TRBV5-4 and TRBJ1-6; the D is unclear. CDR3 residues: CASSLTVVLGVNSPLHF. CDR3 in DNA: TGTGCCAGCAGCTTGACTGTAGTACTCGGGGTAAATTCACCCCTCCACTTT.